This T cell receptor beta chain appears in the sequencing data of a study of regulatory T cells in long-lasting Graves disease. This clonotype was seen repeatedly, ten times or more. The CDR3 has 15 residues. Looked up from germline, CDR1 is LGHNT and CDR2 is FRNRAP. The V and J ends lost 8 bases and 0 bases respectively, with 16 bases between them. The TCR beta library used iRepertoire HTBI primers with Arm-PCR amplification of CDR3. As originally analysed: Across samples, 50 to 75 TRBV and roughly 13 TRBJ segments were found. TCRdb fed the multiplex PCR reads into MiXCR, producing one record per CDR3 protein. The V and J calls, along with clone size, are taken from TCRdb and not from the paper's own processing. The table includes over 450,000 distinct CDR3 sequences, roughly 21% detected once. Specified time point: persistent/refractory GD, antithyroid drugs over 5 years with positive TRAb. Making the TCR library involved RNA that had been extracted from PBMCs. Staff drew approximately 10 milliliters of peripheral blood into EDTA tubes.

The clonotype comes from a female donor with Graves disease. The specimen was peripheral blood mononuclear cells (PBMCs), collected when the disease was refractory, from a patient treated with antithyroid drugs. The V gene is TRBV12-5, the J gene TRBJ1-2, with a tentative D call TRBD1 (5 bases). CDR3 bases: TGTGCTAGTTCGTGGCTTCGGGGGTCTAACTATGGCTACACCTTC. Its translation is CASSWLRGSNYGYTF.